This TCR beta chain comes out of a study of identical twins. Study results and caveats: Twin pairs' shared out-of-frame alpha sequences were enriched in low generation probability. With monozygotic twins, out-of-frame TCR alpha sharing exceeded what models estimated.

The CDR3 runs to 13 residues. CDR1 and CDR2 (germline): DFQATT, SNEGSKA (reference sequence). Trimming removed 6 bases at V and 7 bases at J, with 15 bases between. A single record per CDR3 protein comes from TCRdb applying MiXCR to the 5' RACE reads. The sample includes 1.5 million to 2 million distinct CDR3 sequences, roughly 35% of them seen just once. Worth noting for this clonotype: Its specificity is not known.

The chain is built from TRBV20-1 and TRBJ1-4, with D possibly TRBD1 on 6 matching bases. The sequenced sample was cord blood. This TCR was recovered from a newborn girl in good health. CDR3 residues: CSAEGGQGEKLFF. The DNA for the CDR3 is TGCAGTGCCGAGGGGGGGCAGGGTGAAAAACTGTTTTTT.